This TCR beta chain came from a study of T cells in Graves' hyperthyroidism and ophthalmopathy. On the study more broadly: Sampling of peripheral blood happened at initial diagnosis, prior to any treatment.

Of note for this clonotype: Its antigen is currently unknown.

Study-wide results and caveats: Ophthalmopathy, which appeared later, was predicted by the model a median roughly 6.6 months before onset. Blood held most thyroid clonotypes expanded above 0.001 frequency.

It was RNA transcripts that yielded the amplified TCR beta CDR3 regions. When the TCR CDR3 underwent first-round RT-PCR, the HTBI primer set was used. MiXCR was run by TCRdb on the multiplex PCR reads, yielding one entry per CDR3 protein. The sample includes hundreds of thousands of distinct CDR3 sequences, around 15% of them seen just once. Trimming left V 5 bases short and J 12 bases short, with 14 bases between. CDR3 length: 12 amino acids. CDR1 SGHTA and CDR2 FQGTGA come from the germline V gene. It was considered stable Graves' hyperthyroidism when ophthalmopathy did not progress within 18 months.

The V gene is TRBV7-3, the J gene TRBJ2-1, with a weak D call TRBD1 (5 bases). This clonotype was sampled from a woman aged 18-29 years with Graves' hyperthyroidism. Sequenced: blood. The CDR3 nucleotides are TGTGCCAGCAGCCCCGAGGTAGGGGTGCAGTTCTTC. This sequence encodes CASSPEVGVQFF.